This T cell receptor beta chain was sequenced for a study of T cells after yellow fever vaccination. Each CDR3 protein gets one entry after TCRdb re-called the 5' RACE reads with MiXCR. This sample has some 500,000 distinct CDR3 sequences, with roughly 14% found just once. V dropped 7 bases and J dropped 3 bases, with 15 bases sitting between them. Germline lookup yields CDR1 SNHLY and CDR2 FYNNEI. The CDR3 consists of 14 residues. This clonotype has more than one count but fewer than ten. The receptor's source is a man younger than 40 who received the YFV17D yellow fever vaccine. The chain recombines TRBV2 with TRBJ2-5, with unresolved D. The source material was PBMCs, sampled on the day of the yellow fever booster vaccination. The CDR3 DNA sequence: TGTGCCAGCAAGGTTAGTCCAGGAGAAGAGACCCAGTACTTC. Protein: CASKVSPGEETQYF.